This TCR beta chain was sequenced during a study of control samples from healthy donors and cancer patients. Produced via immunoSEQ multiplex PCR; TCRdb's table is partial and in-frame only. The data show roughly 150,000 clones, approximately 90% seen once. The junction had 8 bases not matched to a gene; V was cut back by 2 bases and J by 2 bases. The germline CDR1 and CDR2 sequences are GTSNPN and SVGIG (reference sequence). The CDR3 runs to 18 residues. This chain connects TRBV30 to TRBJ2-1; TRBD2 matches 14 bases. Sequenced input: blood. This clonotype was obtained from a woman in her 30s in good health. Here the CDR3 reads CAWSSRTSGRPTYNEQFF. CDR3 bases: TGTGCCTGGAGTTCCCGGACTAGCGGGAGGCCCACCTACAATGAGCAGTTCTTC.